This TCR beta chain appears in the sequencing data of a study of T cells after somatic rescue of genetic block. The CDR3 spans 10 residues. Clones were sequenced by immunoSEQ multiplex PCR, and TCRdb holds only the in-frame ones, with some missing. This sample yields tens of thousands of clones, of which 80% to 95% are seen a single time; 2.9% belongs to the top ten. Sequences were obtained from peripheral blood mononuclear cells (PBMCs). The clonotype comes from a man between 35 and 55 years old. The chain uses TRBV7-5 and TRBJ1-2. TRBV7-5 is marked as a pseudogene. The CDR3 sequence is CARSPQRSGF. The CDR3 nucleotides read TGTGCCAGAAGCCCACAACGTTCGGGCTTC.